This T cell receptor (beta chain) was sequenced in a study of cytomegalovirus exposure and HLA in healthy donors. Across the whole study: Assignment to the Caucasian-associated ancestry cluster applied to about 80% of the approximately 420 genotyped donors. Findings and caveats of the study: The study designated fewer than 200 TCR beta chains cytomegalovirus-associated. The authors judged a highly shared variant cluster likely a sequencing artifact.

Worth noting for this clone: Its specificity is not known.

CDR3 length: 15 residues. V was shortened by 1 base and J by 1 base, with 10 bases between the two germline ends. Germline V CDR1 and CDR2: LGHNA, YSLEER. PCR amplification relied on 60 Vbeta primers (plus 13 Jbeta primers). In the authors' methods: Later, roughly 86 million unique TCR beta chains were counted in an analysis, and 8.5 million to 13 million of them were shared. TCRdb's table, derived via immunoSEQ multiplex PCR, lists solely in-frame clones and lacks some. That table gives V, J and clone size, and the DNA gave D and trimming. The profile shows 120,000 to 150,000 clones, approximately 82% of them singletons.

This TCR came from a middle-aged woman in good health and CMV-seronegative. This chain joins TRBV4-3 and TRBJ1-1; D is undetermined. The sequenced sample consisted of PBMCs. The CDR3 DNA reads TGCGCCAGCAGCCAAGTCGGCGGCAGGAACACTGAAGCTTTCTTT. Its protein is CASSQVGGRNTEAFF.